The 27 T cell receptor beta chains below were found in one sample sequenced in a study of CD8+ T cells in alopecia areata (dated by TCRdb to 2017 to 2018). Libraries were made using the immunoSEQ multiplex PCR assay. For TCR sequencing, RNA was extracted from every sample and reverse transcribed into cDNA to serve as template. The immuneACCESS repertoire file appears here via TCRdb, limited to in-frame rearrangements. These files lack a portion of the clones; in checked studies, under half of the deficit traces to unresolved V genes, and the cause of the others is not known. This sample gives 100,000 to 130,000 clones in total; 45% to 60% of them show up just once. Together, the top ten hold 23% of the sample. The sequencing input was NKG2D-low CD8+ T cells sorted from blood. This specimen's cell subset or site label, interpreted: sorted CD8+ NKG2D-low blood T cells. The receptors shown here come from a human donor with alopecia areata.

This clone was counted between two and nine times. This sequence joins TRBV29-1 and TRBJ2-1, with 11 positions matching TRBD2. The CDR3 runs to 14 residues. In germline, CDR1 is SQVTM, CDR2 ANQGSEA. V shed 1 base, J shed 8 bases, and the junction held 4 bases outside the gene matches. The CDR3 sequence is CSVEGLAGGYEQFF. CDR3 bases: TGCAGCGTTGAAGGTCTAGCGGGAGGTTATGAGCAGTTCTTC.

The genes are TRBV25-1 and TRBJ2-1; 9 bases map to TRBD2. The CDR3 runs to 15 residues. With 8 bases clipped from V and 6 bases from J, the junction kept 11 bases outside the gene matches. In germline, CDR1 is MGHDK, CDR2 SYGVNS. The CDR3 DNA sequence: TGTGCCAGCTCATCCGGGACTAGCTGGCTCAATGAGCAGTTCTTC. Translation gives CASSSGTSWLNEQFF.

The V gene is TRBV9, the J gene TRBJ2-2; D uncertain. Trimming removed 0 bases at V and 7 bases at J, with 7 bases between. The length of the CDR3 is 13 residues. Germline CDR1 SGDLS, CDR2 YYNGEE. In DNA form, the CDR3 reads TGTGCCAGCAGCGTAGTCGGCGGCGGGGAGCTGTTTTTT. Protein sequence: CASSVVGGGELFF.

This clone was recorded at least ten times. The V call is TRBV18, the J call TRBJ2-3; a possible D gene is TRBD2 (6 bases). V gave up 7 bases and J gave up 0 bases, with 11 bases separating them. Germline loops: CDR1 KGHSH, CDR2 LQKENI. CDR3 length: 14 amino acids. The CDR3 coding sequence is TGTGCCAGCTGGGGCGGGGACAGCACAGATACGCAGTATTTT. As protein: CASWGGDSTDTQYF. The full variable domain, rest sourced from reference TRBV18 and TRBJ2-3, is NAGVMQNPRHLVRRRGQEARLRCSPMKGHSHVYWYRQLPEEGLKFMVYLQKENIIDESGMPKERFSAEFPKEGPSILRIQQVVRGDSAAYFCASWGGDSTDTQYFGPGTRLTVL.

The chain couples TRBV6-1 to TRBJ2-1; 7 nucleotides match TRBD1. V lost 4 bases and J lost 6; bases outside the gene matches: 6. The germline V gene encodes CDR1 MNHNS and CDR2 SASEGT. This CDR3 has 14 amino acids. CDR3 in DNA: TGTGCCAGCAGTGCCCGGGACAGTCTCAATGAGCAGTTCTTC. This encodes CASSARDSLNEQFF.

This rearrangement joins TRBV4-2 to TRBJ1-2; D not resolved. CDR3 size: 16 residues. With 0 bases removed from V and 1 base from J, the gap between germline ends came to 12 bases. CDR1 LGHNA and CDR2 YNFKEQ come from the germline V gene. In DNA, the CDR3 is TGTGCCAGCAGCCAAGATCGGTACAGCCTTAACTATGGCTACACCTTC. Residues: CASSQDRYSLNYGYTF.

The V and J genes are TRBV5-1 and TRBJ2-1, with D possibly matching TRBD2 (6 bases). V was clipped by 6 bases and J by 1 base, with 14 bases between them. Germline assignment: CDR1 SGHRS and CDR2 YFSETQ. CDR3 size: 15 residues. This CDR3 reads CASTLSSGSYNEQFF. The CDR3 nucleotides read TGCGCCAGCACCCTGAGTAGCGGTTCCTACAATGAGCAGTTCTTC.

This clone was seen only a few times. The chain links TRBV11-3 to TRBJ2-2, with a weak D call TRBD2 (5 bases). V was pared by 0 bases and J by 5 bases, with 7 bases between. Germline V CDR1 and CDR2: SGHNT, YENEEA. There are 14 residues in the CDR3. The chain's CDR3 is CASSLDRGTGELFF. CDR3 nucleotides: TGTGCCAGCAGCTTAGATCGGGGAACCGGGGAGCTGTTTTTT.

J is TRBJ2-1 and V is TRBV11-2; TRBD2 agrees at 12 bases. CDR3 length: 16 amino acids. Germline lookup yields CDR1 SGHAT and CDR2 FQNNGV. Trimming removed 5 bases from V and 8 bases from J; junction bases left unmatched: 10. CDR3 in DNA: TGTGCCAGCAGCGCGACTATACTAGCGGGAGGCGATGAGCAGTTCTTC. It translates to CASSATILAGGDEQFF.

The chain uses TRBV7-9 and TRBJ1-1; TRBD1 agrees at 8 bases. CDR1 is SEHNR and CDR2 is FQNEAQ in the germline V gene (reference sequence). CDR3 length: 16 residues. The junction had 8 bases not matched to a gene; V was cut back by 5 bases and J by 0 bases. Here the CDR3 DNA reads TGTGCCAGCAGCCGTCCCGGGACAGGAATGAACACTGAAGCTTTCTTT. It yields the protein CASSRPGTGMNTEAFF. Supplemented by reference TRBV7-9 and TRBJ1-1, the full variable domain reads DTGVSQNPRHKITKRGQNVTFRCDPISEHNRLYWYRQTLGQGPEFLTYFQNEAQLEKSRLLSDRFSAERPKGSFSTLEIQRTEQGDSAMYLCASSRPGTGMNTEAFFGQGTRLTVV.

Here the CDR3 reads CASSLARLSNQPQHF. CDR3 in DNA: TGTGCCAGCAGCTTAGCTCGGCTTAGCAATCAGCCCCAGCATTTT. J is TRBJ1-5 and V is TRBV7-8; no firm D call. V was trimmed by 0 bases and J by 0 bases, leaving 6 bases between them. The CDR3 runs to 15 residues. CDR1 and CDR2 from the germline V gene are SGHVS and FQNEAQ.

The chain uses TRBV29-1 and TRBJ1-1, with D tentatively TRBD1 (6 bases). Trimming pared 5 bases from V and 5 bases from J, leaving 21 bases between. From germline, CDR1 is SQVTM and CDR2 ANQGSEA. The length of the CDR3 is 15 residues. In DNA form, the CDR3 reads TGCAGCGTTCACCGAGCAAAGACAGGAAGGACTGAAGCTTTCTTT. Translating gives CSVHRAKTGRTEAFF.

The rearrangement uses TRBV4-1 and TRBJ2-1; 10 bases fit TRBD2. CDR3 length: 16 amino acids. Per the germline V gene, CDR1 is MGHRA and CDR2 is YSYEKL. J lost 2 bases, V lost 6 bases, and 7 bases had no gene match. CDR3 region: CASSPSGSAPYNEQFF. The CDR3 coding sequence is TGCGCCAGCAGTCCTAGCGGGAGTGCTCCCTACAATGAGCAGTTCTTC.

The V and J genes are TRBV13 and TRBJ2-5, with TRBD1 matching 10 bases. The junction had 2 bases not matched to a gene; V was cut back by 4 bases and J by 3 bases. CDR3 size: 14 residues. CDR1 and CDR2 (germline): PRHDT, FYEKMQ (reference sequence). The chain's CDR3 is CASSSDRGEETQYF. The CDR3 DNA sequence: TGTGCCAGCAGCTCGGACAGGGGGGAAGAGACCCAGTACTTC.

The CDR3 nucleotides are TGTGCCTTTGCCAGGGACGATGGCTACACCTTC. This encodes CAFARDDGYTF. The V gene is TRBV27, the J gene TRBJ1-2; TRBD1 is a possible D gene (5 bases). The CDR3 totals 11 residues. V lost 11 bases and J lost 6, with 13 bases in between. Per the germline V gene, CDR1 is MNHEY and CDR2 is SMNVEV (reference sequence).

V is TRBV29-1 and J is TRBJ1-1; D ambiguous. The CDR3 length is 12 residues. From germline, CDR1 is SQVTM and CDR2 ANQGSEA. Between the trimmed V and J ends, which lost 0 bases and 6 bases, there was a span of 8 bases. The CDR3 bases are TGCAGCGTTGAAGATTTCTTATCTGAAGCTTTCTTT. The encoded protein is CSVEDFLSEAFF.

This chain links TRBV5-1 with TRBJ2-7, with TRBD1 identical over 8 bases. The germline V gene encodes CDR1 SGHRS and CDR2 YFSETQ. The J segment lost 7 bases and the V segment lost 0 bases, leaving 12 bases of the junction unmatched. The CDR3 covers 16 residues. Written as DNA, the CDR3 is TGCGCCAGCAGCTTGGTTACCGGGACAGGTCGAGTTGAGCAGTACTTC. Protein sequence: CASSLVTGTGRVEQYF.

The chain employs TRBV11-2 and TRBJ2-3, with D uncertain. In germline, CDR1 is SGHAT, CDR2 FQNNGV. Trimming took 5 bases from V and 5 from J, leaving 2 bases between them. The CDR3 is made up of 10 amino acids. The CDR3 here is CASSGDTQYF. CDR3 in DNA: TGTGCCAGCAGCGGAGATACGCAGTATTTT.

There are a few counts of this clone. This sequence joins TRBV5-1 and TRBJ2-7; no firm D call. Germline V lookup: CDR1 SGHRS, CDR2 YFSETQ. V shed 4 bases and J shed 7 bases, with 21 bases lying between them. The CDR3 sequence is 15 residues long. As DNA, the CDR3 is TGCGCCAGCAGCATTAGCTTGACTCCTCCTTTAGAGCAGTACTTC. Protein product: CASSISLTPPLEQYF.

This chain uses TRBV9 with TRBJ2-3, with a possible D match to TRBD1 (7 bases). The V end was cut by 1 base, the J end by 1 base, with 16 bases between. This CDR3 has 17 amino acids. Germline values: CDR1 SGDLS, CDR2 YYNGEE. CDR3 nucleotide sequence: TGTGCCAGCAGCGTAAGCAGGGCAGGGGGGCGCACAGATACGCAGTATTTT. The encoded protein is CASSVSRAGGRTDTQYF.

The chain is built from TRBV27 and TRBJ2-3, with 9 bases aligning to TRBD2. Losses at the gene ends were 5 bases for V and 1 base for J; bases not matched to a gene: 4. The CDR3 has 15 amino acids. CDR1 is MNHEY and CDR2 is SMNVEV in the germline V gene (reference sequence). The CDR3 nucleotides read TGTGCCAGCAGTCCCAGGACTAGCGGCACAGATACGCAGTATTTT. Translated, it gives CASSPRTSGTDTQYF.

On this clone: Other DNA sequences within the sample encode an identical CDR3. The chain joins TRBV27 to TRBJ2-7; D is ambiguous. The ends were cut back, 3 bases at V and 1 base at J, with 7 bases in the middle. The CDR3 has 13 amino acids. Germline assignment: CDR1 MNHEY and CDR2 SMNVEV (reference sequence). The CDR3 loop is CASSLRWSYEQYF. DNA of the CDR3: TGTGCCAGCAGTTTGAGATGGTCCTACGAGCAGTACTTC.

The chain employs TRBV6-6 and TRBJ2-1, with D unclear. In germline, CDR1 is MNHNY, CDR2 SVGAGI (reference sequence). Trimming cost V 10 bases and J 0 bases, with 10 bases left between them. The CDR3 length is 13 residues. DNA of the CDR3: TGTGCCACCTTGGCGCTCTCCTACAATGAGCAGTTCTTC. Its translation is CATLALSYNEQFF.

In this sample, this clone turned up once. The CDR3, as DNA: TGTGCCACCAGCAGAGTCCCGATAGGGGGTGAGACCCAGTACTTC. It translates to CATSRVPIGGETQYF. This rearrangement joins TRBV15 to TRBJ2-5; possibly TRBD1 for D (6 bases). The V end was cut by 1 base, the J end by 5 bases, with 14 bases between. CDR1 and CDR2 (germline): LNHNV, YYDKDF (reference sequence). CDR3 length equals 15 residues.

This clone was seen a few times. V usage is TRBV29-1 and J usage is TRBJ2-7; possibly TRBD2 for D (5 bases). V lost 3 bases and J 0 bases, leaving 12 bases between the germline ends. CDR3 length equals 14 residues. CDR1 is SQVTM, CDR2 ANQGSEA, per germline. The CDR3 loop reads CSVETGKSSYEQYF. As DNA, the CDR3 is TGCAGCGTTGAGACCGGGAAAAGCTCCTACGAGCAGTACTTC.

The chain has TRBV6-5 and TRBJ2-2; D gene ambiguous. Germline V lookup: CDR1 MNHEY, CDR2 SVGAGI. The CDR3 runs 15 residues. Trimming removed 0 bases at V and 3 bases at J, with 8 bases between. The CDR3 loop is CASSYSSGHTGELFF. The DNA for the CDR3 is TGTGCCAGCAGTTACTCATCCGGGCACACCGGGGAGCTGTTTTTT.

The V call is TRBV7-9, the J call TRBJ2-3, with no clear D. This CDR3 comprises 13 residues. Germline loops: CDR1 SEHNR, CDR2 FQNEAQ (reference sequence). Trimming stripped 1 base from V and 10 bases from J, with 12 bases between. The CDR3 sequence: CASSLGFPAAQYF. The CDR3 DNA is TGTGCCAGCAGCTTAGGGTTCCCCGCGGCGCAGTATTTT.